The present T cell receptor beta chain was sequenced within a study of cytomegalovirus exposure and HLA in healthy donors. Study observations and caveats: Sequence variants that were highly shared formed a cluster that was likely a sequencing artifact.

Primers included in the PCR were 60 Vbeta and 13 Jbeta primers. Produced via immunoSEQ multiplex PCR; TCRdb's table is partial and in-frame only. The table lists about 210,000 clones, about 79% of them singletons. This clone has only a few counts. Its antigen is unidentified. Germline values: CDR1 LNHDA, CDR2 SQIVND (reference sequence). J was trimmed by 8 bases and V by 6 bases; bases with no gene match: 2. CDR3 size: 13 residues. The source of this sequence is a male donor in good health and CMV-seronegative. The sequenced sample was PBMCs. J is TRBJ1-4 and V is TRBV19; 11 bases are a match to TRBD1. CDR3 bases: TGTGCCAGTAGGGGACAGGGGGAAGAAAAACTGTTTTTT. Translating gives CASRGQGEEKLFF.